This TCR beta chain was captured in a study of CD8 T cells in ankylosing spondylitis. The CDR3 is 16 residues long. V was clipped by 2 bases and J by 1 base, with 15 bases between them. Germline V gene sequence: CDR1 MDHEN, CDR2 SYDVKM. The study, taken as a whole, reports: Disease-linked clones were CD8+ and relatively rare in peripheral blood. Blood of patients with ankylosing spondylitis appeared to be characterized by a TCR beta motif of eight or nine highly homologous variants. Within matched ankylosing spondylitis synovial fluid, disease-linked clones were reportedly significantly enriched.

Libraries of TCR beta came from quantitative 5'-RACE with molecular barcodes. MiXCR, applied by TCRdb to the 5' RACE reads, yields one record per CDR3 protein. The sample has hundreds of thousands of distinct CDR3 sequences; roughly 12% are singletons. This clonotype was recorded once. No antigen is known for it. The J gene is TRBJ2-7, the V gene TRBV28; perhaps TRBD2 as D (6 bases). Sequencing was performed on blood, either unsorted or a sorted T cell fraction (not recorded which). This receptor was identified in a male donor with ankylosing spondylitis. In nucleotides, the CDR3 is TGTGCCAGCAGTTTAATTGGGGGTAGCGGATCCTACGAGCAGTACTTC. Translating it yields CASSLIGGSGSYEQYF.